This T cell receptor beta chain was retrieved from a study of CD8 T cells in Susac syndrome (dated by TCRdb to between 2018 and 2020). Regarding the study in general: Whether CD8+ T cell activation and differentiation in Susac syndrome was antigen driven was tested using repertoire sequencing.

Peripheral blood CD8+ and CD4+ T cells from healthy donors, Susac syndrome patients and multiple sclerosis patients were profiled using high-throughput TCR beta sequencing. The healthy donors served as controls matched for age and sex. CD8+ TEMRA cells were enriched by FACS, while bulk CD8+ and CD4+ T cells were purified by magnetic negative isolation. Blood was collected in EDTA tubes and processed within 24 hours, with PBMCs isolated through density gradient centrifugation. PBMCs intended for TCR sequencing were cryopreserved in liquid nitrogen and thawed later in a water bath at 37 degrees C. A purity of at least 90% was achieved for sorted or isolated CD4+, CD8+ and CD8+ TEMRA cells. The germline V gene (reference sequence) sets CDR1 to LGHDT and CDR2 to YNNKEL. Taken from cysteine to phenylalanine, the CDR3 has 18 residues. CDR3 DNA only is kept here, 54 bases in frame from base 1. V drops 2 bases and J drops 0 bases, leaving 14 bases in between.

About this clonotype itself: Its specific antigen is unknown. Base qualities are not provided; no much larger clone lies one nucleotide away.

RNA was extracted using the RNeasy kit, and roughly 0.45 to 1 ug of the RNA was reverse transcribed with random hexamers. The immunoSEQ multiplex PCR assay, covering 54 Vbeta and 13 Jbeta segments, was used to amplify TCR beta CDR3 regions. Bias from PCR amplification was corrected by using a synthetic template baseline for primer optimization and for computational correction. As for how the authors treated the data: Reads were assigned to V, D and J genes according to IMGT and analyzed in immunoSEQ Analyzer, with only productive sequences retained. Clonality was calculated as one minus the Shannon entropy normalized by log2 of the number of productive unique sequences. For each patient and control, public and private clones were evaluated among the 100 most prevalent clones. Clones were defined as Susac-specific when absent from the healthy and MS cohorts, from over 950 published viral clones and from other ImmuneACCESS disease sequences. Through fastp at Q25 and MiXCR, TCRdb rebuilt clones from the public reads, retaining in-frame beta chains. Merged by CDR3 protein, the rows form single entries marked with the most common genes and DNA. TCRdb's processing, not the authors' own work, is the source of the V and J calls. The sample table lists roughly 200,000 distinct CDR3 sequences, 80% to 95% of them with a count of one. The ten largest clones add up to around 0.1% of the sample.

Study-wide findings and limitations: The number of individuals in the TCR sequencing and HLA analysis was recognized as being relatively small.

This sequence originates from a human donor in good health. Sequencing was done on a sample of CD4+ T cells from PBMCs. Recombination joined TRBV3-1 with TRBJ2-6, with the D gene uncertain. The CDR3 amino acid sequence is: CASSQLTGAFSGANVLTF. The sequence in DNA is TGTGCCAGCAGCCAACTAACGGGTGCCTTCTCTGGGGCCAACGTCCTGACTTTC.